One and the same sample provided the 31 T cell receptor beta chains below, sequenced in a study of PD-1 blockade in classical Hodgkin lymphoma (dated by TCRdb to 2018 to 2020). The intended sense of this specimen's time point label: cycle 4 day 1 (C4D1), after more than five weeks of nivolumab. All trial patients had relapsed after autologous stem cell transplantation, with cohorts A, B and C differing in prior brentuximab vedotin exposure. The library was built by means of the immunoSEQ multiplex PCR assay. Imported from immuneACCESS, the table was reduced by TCRdb to in-frame sequences with V and J called. These copies leave out some clones; in studies compared against another copy, an unresolved V gene accounts for under half, and the cause of the remainder is not known. The sample contains 19,000 or so clones, about 80% of them found a single time. The top ten hold roughly 40% of the sample.

Sample: peripheral blood mononuclear cells (PBMCs), taken before the fourth cycle of nivolumab. Every receptor here comes from a human donor with classical Hodgkin lymphoma.

V and J are TRBV30 and TRBJ2-4, with D possibly being TRBD1 (6 bases). The V and J ends lost 5 bases and 3 bases respectively, with 14 bases between them. Germline V gives CDR1 GTSNPN, CDR2 SVGIG (reference sequence). This CDR3 has 14 amino acids. The CDR3 DNA is TGTGCCTGGCTTAGTAGGGGGAACAAAAACATTCAGTACTTC. It encodes CAWLSRGNKNIQYF.

The genes are TRBV6-4 and TRBJ2-6, with no clear D. V was shortened by 0 bases and J by 4 bases, with 4 bases between the two germline ends. This CDR3 has 14 residues. Germline lookup yields CDR1 MRHNA and CDR2 SNTAGT. For the CDR3, the DNA is TGTGCCAGCAGTGACTCGTTGGGGGCCAACGTCCTGACTTTC. It yields the protein CASSDSLGANVLTF.

The chain uses TRBV7-6 and TRBJ2-3; TRBD1 might be the D (6 bases). Trimming removed 3 bases at V and 4 bases at J, with 14 bases between. The CDR3 runs 15 residues. Germline CDR1 is SGHVS and CDR2 is FNYEAQ. CDR3: CASSFNRVGADTQYF. The CDR3 DNA reads TGTGCCAGCAGCTTTAACAGGGTCGGGGCAGATACGCAGTATTTT.

The V and J genes are TRBV30 and TRBJ1-4, with D perhaps matching TRBD1 (5 bases). V was cut by 5 bases and J by 4 bases, with 17 bases left in between. Looked up from germline, CDR1 is GTSNPN and CDR2 is SVGIG (reference sequence). The CDR3 runs to 15 residues. The CDR3: CAWSTGVSRNEKLFF. The CDR3 region has the DNA TGTGCCTGGTCTACAGGAGTATCTCGTAATGAAAAACTGTTTTTT. The entire variable domain, with the rest obtained from reference TRBV30 and TRBJ1-4, is as follows: SQTIHQWPATLVQPVGSPLSLECTVEGTSNPNLYWYRQAAGRGLQLLFYSVGIGQISSEVPQNLSASRPQDRQFILSSKKLLLSDSGFYLCAWSTGVSRNEKLFFGSGTQLSVL.

V and J are TRBV29-1 and TRBJ1-3; possibly TRBD1 for D (6 bases). This CDR3 is built from 14 residues. V lost 4 bases and J 0 bases, leaving 10 bases between the germline ends. CDR1 is SQVTM, CDR2 ANQGSEA, per germline. CDR3 protein: CSVGQVNSGNTIYF. The CDR3 DNA reads TGCAGCGTTGGACAGGTCAACTCTGGAAACACCATATATTTT.

The rearrangement links TRBV6-4 to TRBJ1-2; 8 bases map to TRBD1. Germline CDR1 MRHNA, CDR2 SNTAGT. J gave up 8 bases and V 5 bases, and 7 bases lay outside the gene matches. This CDR3 region has 13 residues. The CDR3, as DNA: TGTGCCAGCAGTTTGACAGGGGTGGGCGGCTACACCTTC. Translation: CASSLTGVGGYTF.

This clone came up a few times. The chain links TRBV30 to TRBJ2-5; D gene ambiguous. Between the trimmed V and J ends, which lost 2 bases and 5 bases, there was a span of 12 bases. CDR3 length equals 13 residues. CDR1 and CDR2 from the germline V gene are GTSNPN and SVGIG (reference sequence). CDR3 loop: CAWSTLRVETQYF. The CDR3 bases are TGTGCCTGGAGTACTTTAAGGGTGGAGACCCAGTACTTC.

The chain uses TRBV27 and TRBJ1-1; D unclear. Trimming shortened V by 0 bases and J by 4 bases, and 9 bases separated the two germline ends. The V gene's germline CDR1 is MNHEY and CDR2 SMNVEV (reference sequence). There are 14 residues in the CDR3. The CDR3 sequence: CASSLSRAATEAFF. CDR3 sequence (DNA): TGTGCCAGCAGTTTATCGAGGGCGGCCACTGAAGCTTTCTTT.

V usage is TRBV19 and J usage is TRBJ2-7, with a tentative D call TRBD2 (6 bases). Trimming cost V 5 bases and J 3 bases, with 14 bases left between them. In germline, CDR1 is LNHDA, CDR2 SQIVND (reference sequence). The CDR3 sequence is 14 residues long. CDR3: CASSPTGTRYEQYF. As DNA, the CDR3 is TGTGCCAGTAGTCCAACCGGGACTCGCTACGAGCAGTACTTC. Full variable domain (remainder filled in from reference TRBV19 and TRBJ2-7): DGGITQSPKYLFRKEGQNVTLSCEQNLNHDAMYWYRQDPGQGLRLIYYSQIVNDFQKGDIAEGYSVSREKKESFPLTVTSAQKNPTAFYLCASSPTGTRYEQYFGPGTRLTVT.

The chain has TRBV6-5 and TRBJ1-4, with TRBD1 as a possible D gene (5 bases). Trimming took off 0 bases at V and 7 bases at J, with 12 bases between the two ends. The CDR3 has 15 amino acids. Looked up from germline, CDR1 is MNHEY and CDR2 is SVGAGI. CDR3 bases: TGTGCCAGCAGTTACTCGGGACCGGCCGTTGAAAAACTGTTTTTT. Amino acids: CASSYSGPAVEKLFF.

This chain uses TRBV4-1 with TRBJ2-5; 10 nucleotides agree with TRBD2. This CDR3 comprises 14 residues. The J segment lost 3 bases and the V segment lost 3 bases, leaving 1 base of the junction unmatched. CDR1 MGHRA and CDR2 YSYEKL come from the germline V gene. The CDR3, as DNA: TGCGCCAGCAGCCAGAGCGGGGGGGAAGAGACCCAGTACTTC. This encodes CASSQSGGEETQYF.

The chain joins TRBV11-2 to TRBJ2-1, with TRBD2 matching over 11 bases. Germline V CDR1 and CDR2: SGHAT, FQNNGV. V dropped 6 bases and J dropped 8; count of bases not matched to a gene: 6. The CDR3 contains 14 residues. The CDR3 region has the DNA TGTGCCAGCAGGCCTATAGCGGGGGGGCATGAGCAGTTCTTC. This encodes CASRPIAGGHEQFF.

The rearrangement uses TRBV6-5 and TRBJ2-7; D unresolved. Germline CDR1 and CDR2: MNHEY and SVGAGI. Between the trimmed V and J ends, which lost 2 bases and 6 bases, there was a span of 5 bases. CDR3 length equals 11 residues. The CDR3 DNA is TGTGCCAGCAGTTACCGCGGCGAGCAGTACTTC. Translating it yields CASSYRGEQYF.

The chain recombines TRBV2 with TRBJ2-7, with D perhaps TRBD1 (5 bases). The germline V and J ends were trimmed by 0 bases and 6 bases, with 15 bases remaining between them. CDR3 length: 15 residues. The germline CDR1 and CDR2 sequences are SNHLY and FYNNEI. CDR3 protein: CASSEAMAGPGEQYF. CDR3 coding DNA: TGTGCCAGCAGTGAAGCGATGGCAGGGCCCGGCGAGCAGTACTTC.

This clone was observed a single time. This sequence joins TRBV11-3 and TRBJ1-1; 7 nucleotides agree with TRBD1. The junction had 4 bases not matched to a gene; V was cut back by 5 bases and J by 7 bases. Germline V gives CDR1 SGHNT, CDR2 YENEEA. The CDR3 loop spans 12 amino acids. The CDR3 DNA is TGTGCCAGCAGCCGACAGGGCGGTGAAGCTTTCTTT. As protein: CASSRQGGEAFF. Together with reference TRBV11-3 and TRBJ1-1, the CDR3 gives the full variable domain: EAGVVQSPRYKIIEKKQPVAFWCNPISGHNTLYWYLQNLGQGPELLIRYENEEAVDDSQLPKDRFSAERLKGVDSTLKIQPAELGDSAVYLCASSRQGGEAFFGQGTRLTVV.

This chain links TRBV6-5 with TRBJ1-1, with 7 bases identical to TRBD1. V gave up 2 bases and J gave up 1 base; unmatched junction bases: 4. Germline V gene data show CDR1 as MNHEY and CDR2 as SVGAGI. CDR3 length equals 15 residues. The CDR3 DNA reads TGTGCCAGCAGTTACCACAGGGGAGGGAACACTGAAGCTTTCTTT. Translating it yields CASSYHRGGNTEAFF.

The chain has TRBV6-6 and TRBJ2-2, with TRBD1 as a possible D gene (6 bases). V was clipped by 2 bases and J by 5 bases, with 12 bases between them. This CDR3 spans 15 amino acids. The germline CDR1 and CDR2 sequences are MNHNY and SVGAGI (reference sequence). The CDR3 nucleotides are TGTGCCAGCAGTTACGCGGACAGTTCTACCGGGGAGCTGTTTTTT. Translation: CASSYADSSTGELFF.

As DNA, the CDR3 is TGTGCCATCAGTGAGAGTTGGGGGCGAGAGCAGTACTTC. It encodes CAISESWGREQYF. The chain carries TRBV10-3 and TRBJ2-7; possible D gene TRBD1, 6 bases. Trimming removed 2 bases from V and 7 bases from J, with 12 bases in between. The CDR3 is 13 residues long. Germline V gene sequence: CDR1 ENHRY, CDR2 SYGVKD.

The CDR3 nucleotides read TGTGCCAGTAGTATAGGGGCAGGGGGTCCACCCGGGGAGCTGTTTTTT. This encodes CASSIGAGGPPGELFF. The chain couples TRBV19 to TRBJ2-2, with 7 bases identical to TRBD1. The CDR3 covers 16 residues. V lost 1 base to trimming and J lost 6 bases; unmatched junction nucleotides: 8. Germline V gives CDR1 LNHDA, CDR2 SQIVND (reference sequence). The whole variable domain, filled in from reference TRBV19 and TRBJ2-2, reads DGGITQSPKYLFRKEGQNVTLSCEQNLNHDAMYWYRQDPGQGLRLIYYSQIVNDFQKGDIAEGYSVSREKKESFPLTVTSAQKNPTAFYLCASSIGAGGPPGELFFGEGSRLTVL.

V is TRBV4-1 and J is TRBJ2-7; D is tentatively TRBD1 or TRBD2 (5 bases each). This CDR3 is 14 amino acids long. The V end lost 4 bases, the J end lost 3 bases, and 13 bases lay between the germline ends. Per germline, CDR1 MGHRA and CDR2 YSYEKL. The CDR3 here is CASSPTGPRYEQYF. The CDR3 DNA follows: TGCGCCAGCAGCCCGACGGGACCCCGCTACGAGCAGTACTTC.

The V call is TRBV21-1, the J call TRBJ2-5; the DNA was not used to check the table's D call, TRBD2. TRBV21-1 is described as a pseudogene. The CDR3 covers 15 residues. CDR3 sequence (DNA): TGTGCCAGCAGCACCCCGGGAGGGTACCAAGAGACCCAGTACTTC. Translation: CASSTPGGYQETQYF.

The chain uses TRBV6-1 and TRBJ2-2; D assignment may be TRBD1 or TRBD2 (5 bases each). V dropped 6 bases and J dropped 0 bases, with 8 bases sitting between them. This CDR3 has 14 residues. Germline V CDR1 and CDR2: MNHNS, SASEGT. The CDR3 region is CASRWDPNTGELFF. Here the CDR3 DNA reads TGTGCCAGCAGATGGGACCCGAACACCGGGGAGCTGTTTTTT.

The CDR3 DNA reads as TGTGCCATCAGTACGGGGGGAGAGGGCTACACCTTC. It codes for CAISTGGEGYTF. The chain is built from TRBV10-3 and TRBJ1-2; D perhaps matches TRBD1 (5 bases). The CDR3 is 12 residues long. V was cut by 5 bases and J by 8 bases, with 12 bases left in between. Germline lookup yields CDR1 ENHRY and CDR2 SYGVKD.

The V and J genes are TRBV29-1 and TRBJ1-2; the match to TRBD1 covers 7 bases. There are 12 residues in the CDR3. Germline CDR1 and CDR2: SQVTM and ANQGSEA. The junction had 7 bases not matched to a gene; V was cut back by 6 bases and J by 6 bases. CDR3 DNA sequence: TGCAGCGTCGACAGGGATGGGAATGGCTACACCTTC. Its protein product is CSVDRDGNGYTF.

The chain links TRBV9 to TRBJ2-7; 11 nucleotides match TRBD1. This CDR3 has 14 amino acids. Germline loops: CDR1 SGDLS, CDR2 YYNGEE. Trimming cost V 3 bases and J 7 bases; bases outside gene matches: 6. The DNA of the CDR3 is TGTGCCAGCAGCGGCGGGACAGGGGGAGAAGAGCAGTACTTC. The encoded protein is CASSGGTGGEEQYF.

This chain's CDR3 is CASSPRGRGLGNQPQHF. The CDR3 nucleotides read TGTGCCAGCAGTCCGAGGGGACGTGGGCTGGGCAATCAGCCCCAGCATTTT. V gene TRBV27 combines with J gene TRBJ1-5; weak D call: TRBD1 (5 bases). V shed 5 bases and J shed 2 bases, with 19 bases lying between them. Per the germline V gene, CDR1 is MNHEY and CDR2 is SMNVEV (reference sequence). The length of the CDR3 is 17 residues.

The gene calls are TRBV6-5 and TRBJ2-5; 10 bases fit TRBD2. V lost 10 bases to trimming and J lost 3 bases; unmatched junction nucleotides: 11. The CDR3 runs 15 residues. From germline, CDR1 is MNHEY and CDR2 SVGAGI. In DNA form, the CDR3 reads TGTGCCACCGCCGGGACTAGCGTCCCGAAAGAGACCCAGTACTTC. As protein: CATAGTSVPKETQYF.

In this sample, this clone turned up a few times. The chain uses TRBV5-6 and TRBJ2-7; 8 bases align to TRBD1. The CDR3 extends over 15 amino acids. CDR1 is SGHDT and CDR2 is YYEEEE in the germline V gene. With 0 bases clipped from V and 2 bases from J, the junction kept 4 bases outside the gene matches. The CDR3 coding sequence is TGTGCCAGCAGCTTGGAACCGGGACAGGCCTACGAGCAGTACTTC. It is translated as CASSLEPGQAYEQYF. Together with reference TRBV5-6 and TRBJ2-7, the CDR3 gives the full variable domain: DAGVTQSPTHLIKTRGQQVTLRCSPKSGHDTVSWYQQALGQGPQFIFQYYEEEERQRGNFPDRFSGHQFPNYSSELNVNALLLGDSALYLCASSLEPGQAYEQYFGPGTRLTVT.

This clone came up a few times. The chain employs TRBV6-1 and TRBJ2-1, with 8 bases aligning to TRBD1. With 1 base clipped from V and 3 bases from J, the junction kept 2 bases outside the gene matches. This CDR3 spans 15 amino acids. Per the germline V gene, CDR1 is MNHNS and CDR2 is SASEGT. The CDR3 coding sequence is TGTGCCAGCAGTGAAGGACAGGGGATCTACAATGAGCAGTTCTTC. Its translation: CASSEGQGIYNEQFF.

The chain joins TRBV13 to TRBJ1-5, with D unresolved. Germline-derived CDR1 and CDR2 are PRHDT and FYEKMQ (reference sequence). The CDR3 is 15 amino acids. V was trimmed by 0 bases and J by 6 bases, leaving 12 bases between them. The CDR3 region is CASSLGGRAAQPQHF. CDR3 nucleotides: TGTGCCAGCAGCTTAGGGGGAAGGGCCGCTCAGCCCCAGCATTTT.

This clone appeared a few times. This rearrangement joins TRBV6-5 to TRBJ2-7; TRBD1 or TRBD2 may be the D gene (5 bases each). Germline CDR1 is MNHEY and CDR2 is SVGAGI. There are 15 residues in the CDR3. Trimming cost V 6 bases and J 7 bases, with 22 bases left between them. The CDR3 nucleotides read TGTGCCAGCAGCCAAACCGGGACGGGGAACAGGGAGCAGTACTTC. Protein: CASSQTGTGNREQYF.